The next 30 T cell receptor beta chains were all read from a single sample in a study of blood T cell repertoires in COVID-19. Libraries were prepared by immunoSEQ multiplex PCR; TCRdb keeps only in-frame clonotypes and omits some of them. The sample yields approximately 93,000 clones, roughly 85% seen once. The material sequenced was peripheral blood. These receptors were taken from a man aged 50 or older with active or convalescent COVID-19.

The table lists this clone with a count of one. Other DNA sequences of this sample code for an identical CDR3. The chain joins TRBV29-1 to TRBJ2-5; tentatively, D is TRBD2 (5 bases). The V end lost 3 bases, the J end lost 5 bases, and 13 bases lay between the germline ends. Germline V gene lookup returns CDR1 SQVTM and CDR2 ANQGSEA. This CDR3 region has 13 residues. As DNA, the CDR3 is TGCAGCGTTGAGGGCCTAGCAAGGGAGACCCAGTACTTC. Amino acids: CSVEGLARETQYF.

The chain carries TRBV5-6 and TRBJ1-2; D is ambiguous. The germline V gene has CDR1 SGHDT and CDR2 YYEEEE. V was pared by 4 bases and J by 2 bases, with 6 bases between. The CDR3 extends over 12 amino acids. The DNA of the CDR3 is TGTGCCAGCAGCCCGGGGAACTATGGCTACACCTTC. It codes for CASSPGNYGYTF.

The chain links TRBV28 to TRBJ1-1, with D perhaps TRBD1 (6 bases). Germline CDR1 is MDHEN and CDR2 is SYDVKM. The germline V and J ends were trimmed by 2 bases and 6 bases, with 10 bases remaining between them. The CDR3 has 13 amino acids. This chain's CDR3 is CASSLRRQAEAFF. The CDR3 bases are TGTGCCAGCAGTTTACGCCGACAGGCTGAAGCTTTCTTT.

With respect to this clone: This specimen includes other DNA sequences encoding the same CDR3. The V call is TRBV2, the J call TRBJ2-5; TRBD1 agrees at 10 bases. Per germline, CDR1 SNHLY and CDR2 FYNNEI. Trimming took 5 bases from V and 4 from J; bases not matched to a gene: 4. This CDR3 is 14 amino acids long. CDR3 coding DNA: TGTGCCAGCAGTTCCGACAGGGGGCGAGAGACCCAGTACTTC. It encodes CASSSDRGRETQYF.

In its sample, this clone was seen a few times. The chain employs TRBV28 and TRBJ2-7; a weak D match, TRBD2 (5 bases). The length of the CDR3 is 14 residues. With 7 bases removed from V and 3 bases from J, the gap between germline ends came to 16 bases. Germline values: CDR1 MDHEN, CDR2 SYDVKM. Written as DNA, the CDR3 is TGTGCCAGCACCCCTGGACTGGAAGACTACGAGCAGTACTTC. It codes for CASTPGLEDYEQYF. Variable domain in full (rest from reference TRBV28 and TRBJ2-7): DVKVTQSSRYLVKRTGEKVFLECVQDMDHENMFWYRQDPGLGLRLIYFSYDVKMKEKGDIPEGYSVSREKKERFSLILESASTNQTSMYLCASTPGLEDYEQYFGPGTRLTVT.

The chain combines TRBV29-1 with TRBJ2-3; TRBD2 matches at 13 bases. CDR3 size: 16 residues. Trimming cost V 7 bases and J 11 bases; bases outside gene matches: 18. Germline V gene data show CDR1 as SQVTM and CDR2 as ANQGSEA. The CDR3 DNA sequence: TGCAGCGCACCTAAATCAACTAGCGGGAGGGCCGGGGGGCAGTATTTT. Translation: CSAPKSTSGRAGGQYF.

The chain carries TRBV19 and TRBJ2-3; 10 bases align to TRBD1. This CDR3 is 15 amino acids long. Germline loops: CDR1 LNHDA, CDR2 SQIVND (reference sequence). V was pared by 7 bases and J by 3 bases, with 7 bases of the junction left unmatched. CDR3 protein: CASTKRTGGTDTQYF. In DNA, the CDR3 is TGTGCCAGTACCAAACGGACAGGGGGGACAGATACGCAGTATTTT.

The rearrangement links TRBV6-6 to TRBJ2-6, with 12 bases identical to TRBD1. V gave up 5 bases and J gave up 3 bases; unmatched junction bases: 8. CDR1 is MNHNY and CDR2 is SVGAGI in the germline V gene (reference sequence). The length of the CDR3 is 18 residues. The CDR3 region has the DNA TGTGCCAGCAGTCTAGGGGGGACAGGGGGCAGTGGGGCCAACGTCCTGACTTTC. Its protein is CASSLGGTGGSGANVLTF.

Comments on this clone: Within the sample, other DNA sequences also encode this same CDR3. V gene TRBV6-5 combines with J gene TRBJ2-5; 7 bases line up with TRBD2. The junction had 1 base not matched to a gene; V was cut back by 2 bases and J by 4 bases. The germline gives CDR1 MNHEY, CDR2 SVGAGI. The CDR3 extends over 13 amino acids. The CDR3 spells CASSYRGGETQYF. CDR3 sequence (DNA): TGTGCCAGCAGTTACCGCGGGGGAGAGACCCAGTACTTC.

The table lists this clone with many counts. In DNA, the CDR3 is TGTGCCAGCAGTGTGGTGGGGGCATACGAGCAGTACTTC. This gives the protein CASSVVGAYEQYF. The chain combines TRBV2 with TRBJ2-7; perhaps TRBD1 as D (6 bases). The CDR3 is made up of 13 amino acids. Trimming took off 4 bases at V and 4 bases at J, with 11 bases between the two ends. The germline CDR1 and CDR2 sequences are SNHLY and FYNNEI.

V gene TRBV28 combines with J gene TRBJ2-5, with 10 bases lining up with TRBD1. The CDR3 loop spans 13 amino acids. With 6 bases clipped from V and 9 bases from J, the junction kept 7 bases outside the gene matches. Germline V CDR1 and CDR2: MDHEN, SYDVKM. The CDR3 DNA sequence: TGTGCCAGCAGCCCGGGACAGGGGAGGGCCCAGTACTTC. Amino acids: CASSPGQGRAQYF. Full variable domain (missing parts from reference TRBV28 and TRBJ2-5): DVKVTQSSRYLVKRTGEKVFLECVQDMDHENMFWYRQDPGLGLRLIYFSYDVKMKEKGDIPEGYSVSREKKERFSLILESASTNQTSMYLCASSPGQGRAQYFGPGTRLLVL.

This clone was recorded a few times. The CDR3 spells CASSRGVKEDTEAFF. The CDR3 DNA is TGTGCCAGCAGCCGGGGAGTAAAGGAGGACACTGAAGCTTTCTTT. The chain carries TRBV7-8 and TRBJ1-1; D is unresolved. This CDR3 has 15 amino acids. The germline V gene has CDR1 SGHVS and CDR2 FQNEAQ. V was pared by 5 bases and J by 3 bases, with 16 bases between. Drawing the rest from reference TRBV7-8 and TRBJ1-1, the complete variable domain is GAGVSQSPRYKVAKRGQDVALRCDPISGHVSLFWYQQALGQGPEFLTYFQNEAQLDKSGLPSDRFFAERPEGSVSTLKIQRTQQEDSAVYLCASSRGVKEDTEAFFGQGTRLTVV.

This chain connects TRBV7-2 to TRBJ2-1; 7 bases are a match to TRBD1. The trim removed 3 bases at V and 0 bases at J, leaving 5 bases unmatched. Germline CDR1 SGHTA, CDR2 FQGNSA. The CDR3 sequence is 16 residues long. In nucleotides, the CDR3 is TGTGCCAGCAGCTTCCGGGACAGTTACTCCTACAATGAGCAGTTCTTC. Amino acids: CASSFRDSYSYNEQFF.

This clone was counted a few times. This chain connects TRBV28 to TRBJ1-4; D is unclear. Trimming left V 8 bases short and J 8 bases short, with 15 bases between. Germline CDR1 MDHEN, CDR2 SYDVKM. The CDR3 extends over 13 amino acids. The DNA of the CDR3 is TGTGCCAGCGGCCGCCGGTGGAGAGAAAAACTGTTTTTT. It codes for CASGRRWREKLFF.

In DNA form, the CDR3 reads TGTGCCAGCAGCCCGCCCCACCCCGCGAAGGGAGGAGATACGCAGTATTTT. Protein product: CASSPPHPAKGGDTQYF. The V gene is TRBV5-5, the J gene TRBJ2-3, with D possibly TRBD2 on 6 matching bases. Trimming cost V 4 bases and J 5 bases, with 23 bases left between them. In germline, CDR1 is SGHKS, CDR2 YYEKEE (reference sequence). This CDR3 comprises 17 residues.

The CDR3 nucleotides read TGTGCCAGCAGCTTAGAGAGACCCACAGGGGGCGTTTACGGCTACACCTTC. This translates into CASSLERPTGGVYGYTF. V usage is TRBV11-3 and J usage is TRBJ1-2; 9 bases agree with TRBD1. V lost 0 bases, J lost 8 bases, and 13 bases stayed unmatched. From germline, CDR1 is SGHNT and CDR2 YENEEA. The CDR3 has 17 amino acids.

V gene TRBV30 combines with J gene TRBJ2-7, with TRBD2 matching over 10 bases. The CDR3 is 14 amino acids. Looked up from germline, CDR1 is GTSNPN and CDR2 is SVGIG (reference sequence). V was pared by 0 bases and J by 5 bases, with 4 bases of the junction left unmatched. CDR3 bases: TGTGCCTGGAGTGTAGCGGGGGGGCCTGACGAGCAGTACTTC. This codes for CAWSVAGGPDEQYF.

This clone was seen a single time. V and J are TRBV19 and TRBJ2-1; D might be TRBD2 (6 bases). This CDR3 region has 17 residues. The V end lost 3 bases, the J end lost 5 bases, and 20 bases lay between the germline ends. Germline loops: CDR1 LNHDA, CDR2 SQIVND (reference sequence). CDR3 sequence reads: CASSMSGRGPPHNEQFF. The CDR3 DNA reads as TGTGCCAGTAGTATGTCGGGGCGGGGCCCCCCCCACAATGAGCAGTTCTTC.

J is TRBJ1-2 and V is TRBV6-5, with a possible D match to TRBD1 (6 bases). Germline assignment: CDR1 MNHEY and CDR2 SVGAGI. The CDR3 is 15 amino acids. The V end lost 0 bases, the J end lost 5 bases, and 13 bases lay between the germline ends. The CDR3 spells CASSYSGNRAYGYTF. As DNA, the CDR3 is TGTGCCAGCAGTTACTCAGGGAACAGGGCTTATGGCTACACCTTC.

The chain employs TRBV19 and TRBJ2-3, with 7 bases identical to TRBD1. The V segment lost 4 bases and the J segment 4 bases; nucleotides outside the gene matches: 8. Germline loops: CDR1 LNHDA, CDR2 SQIVND (reference sequence). CDR3 size: 15 residues. The CDR3 spells CASSTRQGAADTQYF. In nucleotides, the CDR3 is TGTGCCAGTAGTACACGACAGGGTGCAGCAGATACGCAGTATTTT. The full variable domain, its missing parts supplied by reference TRBV19 and TRBJ2-3, is DGGITQSPKYLFRKEGQNVTLSCEQNLNHDAMYWYRQDPGQGLRLIYYSQIVNDFQKGDIAEGYSVSREKKESFPLTVTSAQKNPTAFYLCASSTRQGAADTQYFGPGTRLTVL.

V usage is TRBV10-2 and J usage is TRBJ1-3; 7 bases align to TRBD1. Unmatched junction bases numbered 10, after V lost 3 bases and J lost 2 bases. The CDR3 length is 17 residues. Germline CDR1 WSHSY, CDR2 SAAADI. The CDR3 nucleotides read TGCGCCAGCAGTGATTCCACGACAGGGATAGCTGGAAACACCATATATTTT. It encodes CASSDSTTGIAGNTIYF.

V usage is TRBV19 and J usage is TRBJ2-7, with a possible D match to TRBD2 (7 bases). V lost 5 bases and J lost 7, with 18 bases in between. The CDR3 sequence is 14 residues long. Per germline, CDR1 LNHDA and CDR2 SQIVND (reference sequence). CDR3 nucleotides: TGTGCCAGTAGTCCGAGGGGGGGAGCGGAAGAGCAGTACTTC. Translating it yields CASSPRGGAEEQYF.

Turning to this clone: A read error may produce the germline difference seen at one junction end. The J gene is TRBJ2-3, the V gene TRBV7-2; TRBD2 matches at 11 bases. The CDR3 runs 15 residues. Germline V gene lookup returns CDR1 SGHTA and CDR2 FQGNSA. CDR3: CASSLDLSGGARAVF. In DNA, the CDR3 is TGTGCCAGCAGCTTAGATCTTAGCGGGGGGGCCCGCGCAGTATTT. The full variable domain, in which reference TRBV7-2 and TRBJ2-3 provide the parts outside the CDR3, is GAGVSQSPSNKVTEKGKDVELRCDPISGHTALYWYRQSLGQGLEFLIYFQGNSAPDKSGLPSDRFSAERTGGSVSTLTIQRTQQEDSAVYLCASSLDLSGGARAVFGPGTRLTVL.

The sample holds one count of this clone. The chain recombines TRBV28 with TRBJ1-5; a possible D gene is TRBD1 (5 bases). V gave up 1 base and J gave up 0 bases, with 13 bases separating them. The CDR3 consists of 17 residues. Germline loops: CDR1 MDHEN, CDR2 SYDVKM. The CDR3 sequence is CASSLLGGGDSNQPQHF. CDR3 DNA sequence: TGTGCCAGCAGTTTATTAGGAGGAGGGGATAGCAATCAGCCCCAGCATTTT.

The gene calls are TRBV2 and TRBJ2-3, with TRBD1 matching 10 bases. V lost 6 bases, J lost 4 bases, and 4 bases stayed unmatched. This CDR3 contains 14 residues. Germline CDR1 and CDR2: SNHLY and FYNNEI. CDR3: CASSRDRGSDTQYF. The CDR3 DNA reads as TGTGCCAGCAGCAGGGACAGGGGATCAGATACGCAGTATTTT.

This chain connects TRBV6-5 to TRBJ1-5, with D possibly matching TRBD1 (6 bases). CDR3 length: 15 residues. Germline V gene lookup returns CDR1 MNHEY and CDR2 SVGAGI. The germline V and J ends were trimmed by 5 bases and 2 bases, with 13 bases remaining between them. In DNA form, the CDR3 reads TGTGCCAGCAGTAGCGAAGGGGGGGGCAATCAGCCCCAGCATTTT. Translated: CASSSEGGGNQPQHF.

This sequence joins TRBV19 and TRBJ1-2; no firm D call. V was trimmed by 5 bases and J by 4 bases, leaving 14 bases between them. In germline, CDR1 is LNHDA, CDR2 SQIVND (reference sequence). The CDR3 consists of 14 residues. CDR3 protein: CASSDPGRLYGYTF. CDR3 DNA sequence: TGTGCCAGTAGTGATCCGGGAAGGCTCTATGGCTACACCTTC.

The rearrangement links TRBV11-3 to TRBJ2-1; 8 nucleotides align to TRBD2. The CDR3 extends over 16 amino acids. V dropped 1 base and J dropped 1; count of bases not matched to a gene: 3. The germline gives CDR1 SGHNT, CDR2 YENEEA. The CDR3 coding sequence is TGTGCCAGCAGCTTAGTTAGCGGGGCATCCTACAATGAGCAGTTCTTC. Translating it yields CASSLVSGASYNEQFF.

The V and J genes are TRBV24-1 and TRBJ2-1, with 8 positions matching TRBD1. With 7 bases clipped from V and 5 bases from J, the junction kept 3 bases outside the gene matches. Looked up from germline, CDR1 is KGHDR and CDR2 is SFDVKD. The CDR3 loop spans 13 amino acids. DNA of the CDR3: TGTGCCACCAGGGACAGGGTGCACAATGAGCAGTTCTTC. Its translation is CATRDRVHNEQFF.

This chain joins TRBV19 and TRBJ2-3; D unclear. CDR1 and CDR2 (germline): LNHDA, SQIVND (reference sequence). The CDR3 length is 14 residues. V lost 3 bases to trimming and J lost 0 bases, with 7 bases between them. The CDR3 DNA reads TGTGCCAGTAGTATTCCTCCCAGCACAGATACGCAGTATTTT. Its protein product is CASSIPPSTDTQYF.